A selection of T cell receptor beta chains follows, all from one sample in a study of T cell changes during pregnancy in multiple sclerosis. The data were produced by immunoSEQ multiplex PCR, yet TCRdb's version contains in-frame clones alone and is incomplete. The sample includes tens of thousands of clones, approximately 92% of them seen just once. Material: CD4+ T cells from peripheral blood mononuclear cells, obtained in the third trimester of pregnancy. The receptors here all came from a female donor with multiple sclerosis, enrolled in a pregnancy study. Each CDR3 is given with its conserved first and last residue.

>TRBJ2-3|TRBV4-1
CASSQDGTGTSVTDTQYF
>TRBJ1-4|TRBV28
CASSLYPGQEFF
>TRBJ2-4|TRBV28
CASSSPPGTKNIQYF
>TRBJ2-7|TRBV2
CASSERLFTGYEQYF
>TRBJ1-5|TRBV5-1
CASSLASGGTQPQHF
>TRBJ2-7|TRBV6-6
CASSTGGYEQYF
>TRBJ2-7|TRBV5-1
CASSRGRQGLYEQYF
>TRBJ2-3|TRBV4-1
CASSQDPPGTQYF
>TRBJ2-7|TRBV7-9
CASSPPPGHRSYEQYF
>TRBJ2-1|TRBV28
CATSSSGDSYNEQFF
>TRBJ2-7|TRBV15
CATRKGLAGSYEQYF
>TRBJ2-2|TRBV25-1
CASTEGTGGPTGELFF
>TRBJ1-1|TRBV18
CASSPVRGSGSEAFF
>TRBJ2-1|TRBV11-3
CASSQQRTSGNEQFF
>TRBJ1-2|TRBV7-3
CASSLTGGSNYGYTF
>TRBJ2-6|TRBV18
CASSPGLVGSGANVLTF
>TRBJ2-1|TRBV6-5
CASSLAGAFNEQFF
>TRBJ2-1|TRBV29-1
CSVVRGRARNEQFF
>TRBJ2-7|TRBV2
CASSEEDLMGYEQYF
>TRBJ2-7|TRBV19
CASSRQGVSYEQYF